Below, one T cell receptor (beta chain) is given with its context. Its antigen is as yet unknown. Every single patient, without exception, relapsed after autologous stem cell transplantation, and brentuximab vedotin exposure varied. Assay used: immunoSEQ multiplex PCR; TCRdb lists only in-frame clones, some missing. The data show approximately 100,000 clones, roughly 92% seen once. The CDR3 has 16 amino acids. Germline V lookup: CDR1 SGHTA, CDR2 FQGTGA. Unmatched junction bases numbered 4, after V lost 1 base and J lost 2 bases. These data belong to a study of PD-1 blockade in classical Hodgkin lymphoma. Points from the study as a whole: Patients with an early start, nivolumab under 1 year after ASCT, were excluded. Lower baseline TCR diversity marked trial partial responders and progressors.

Here the sequenced sample was peripheral blood mononuclear cells (PBMCs), taken at baseline. V and J are TRBV7-3 and TRBJ2-1, with 8 bases fitting TRBD2. This TCR was recovered from a human donor with classical Hodgkin lymphoma. CDR3 in amino acids: CASSLRAGGPYNEQFF. CDR3 sequence (DNA): TGTGCCAGCAGCTTAAGGGCGGGAGGACCCTACAATGAGCAGTTCTTC.